One sample yielded the 30 T cell receptor beta chains listed below, sequenced in a study of T-cell reconstitution after alpha-beta-depleted transplantation in children. Unique molecular identifiers were used in preparing the TCRbeta library. A single record per CDR3 protein comes from TCRdb applying MiXCR to the PCR reads. Of roughly 120,000 distinct CDR3 sequences in the sample, under 30% were seen once. The sample consisted of PBMCs, mostly from graft donor cells, taken 180 days after TCRalphabeta/CD19-depleted stem cell transplant. These receptors were obtained from a male patient between 2 and 15 years old who had a stem cell transplant for chronic granulomatous disease, so the T cells may come from the graft donor.

The chain couples TRBV6-1 to TRBJ2-1; 8 bases agree with TRBD2. The CDR3 is 16 amino acids. V lost 6 bases, J lost 8 bases, and 15 bases stayed unmatched. The germline V gene has CDR1 MNHNS and CDR2 SASEGT. The CDR3 loop is CASSLTTGLVIYEQFF. The CDR3 DNA reads TGTGCCAGCAGCCTCACTACGGGACTAGTAATCTATGAGCAGTTCTTC.

This clonotype was seen at least ten times. The chain links TRBV5-1 to TRBJ1-6, with TRBD1 matching 7 bases. V shed 4 bases and J 9 bases; nucleotides not matched to a gene: 10. This CDR3 has 15 amino acids. Per the germline V gene, CDR1 is SGHRS and CDR2 is YFSETQ. CDR3 DNA sequence: TGCGCCAGCAGCGCGGACAGGCGGCCGGTTTCACCCCTCCACTTT. It is translated as CASSADRRPVSPLHF.

This clonotype appeared a few times. The rearrangement links TRBV20-1 to TRBJ2-3; 13 nucleotides line up with TRBD2. The CDR3 runs 14 residues. The V gene end was trimmed by 5 bases and the J gene end by 4 bases; junction bases not matched to a gene: 3. Germline-derived CDR1 and CDR2 are DFQATT and SNEGSKA (reference sequence). The CDR3 DNA reads as TGCAGTGCTGGACTAGCGGGGGACCCAGATACGCAGTATTTT. Amino acids: CSAGLAGDPDTQYF.

V is TRBV12-3 or TRBV12-4 and J is TRBJ2-6; possible D gene TRBD2, 5 bases. The CDR3 extends over 13 amino acids. Trimming left V 10 bases short and J 4 bases short, with 11 bases between. Here the CDR3 DNA reads TGTGCCAACCAACTAGACGGGGCCAACGTCCTGACTTTC. Translated, it gives CANQLDGANVLTF.

V is TRBV11-1 and J is TRBJ2-5; 9 nucleotides agree with TRBD1. The J segment lost 2 bases and the V segment lost 3 bases, leaving 4 bases of the junction unmatched. The CDR3 totals 15 residues. Germline V gene sequence: CDR1 SGHAT, CDR2 FQDESV (reference sequence). The chain's CDR3 is CASSLGTGIQETQYF. CDR3 bases: TGTGCCAGCAGCTTGGGGACAGGGATTCAAGAGACCCAGTACTTC.

The sample holds a few counts of this clonotype. The V call is TRBV10-3, the J call TRBJ2-7; 9 nucleotides align to TRBD1. The CDR3 is 16 amino acids. Trimming took 0 bases from V and 5 from J; bases not matched to a gene: 8. The germline gives CDR1 ENHRY, CDR2 SYGVKD. The CDR3 coding sequence is TGTGCCATCAGTGAGTCGAGGACAGGGGAGAAAAACGAGCAGTACTTC. It translates to CAISESRTGEKNEQYF.

This clonotype was recorded many times. The J gene is TRBJ1-1, the V gene TRBV7-6; D gene uncertain. The germline V gene has CDR1 SGHVS and CDR2 FNYEAQ. CDR3 length: 16 amino acids. The ends were cut back, 1 base at V and 10 bases at J, with 22 bases in the middle. The CDR3 loop is CASSLGPNNPPRGAFF. As DNA, the CDR3 is TGTGCCAGCAGCTTAGGGCCAAACAATCCACCCCGGGGAGCTTTCTTT.

This clonotype came up many times. The chain joins TRBV27 to TRBJ2-1; weak D call: TRBD1 (6 bases). There are 15 residues in the CDR3. CDR1 is MNHEY, CDR2 SMNVEV, per germline (reference sequence). Trimming left V 3 bases short and J 0 bases short, with 9 bases between. The CDR3 DNA follows: TGTGCCAGCAGTTTCAACAGGGTCTCCTACAATGAGCAGTTCTTC. Amino acid sequence: CASSFNRVSYNEQFF.

This clonotype appeared many times. The CDR3 loop is CASSPGGTYNEQFF. In DNA, the CDR3 is TGTGCCAGCAGTCCGGGAGGGACCTACAATGAGCAGTTCTTC. The chain is built from TRBV28 and TRBJ2-1, with 8 bases identical to TRBD2. V trimming: 5 bases; J trimming: 2 bases; junction bases outside the gene matches: 2. This CDR3 has 14 residues. Germline values: CDR1 MDHEN, CDR2 SYDVKM.

This clonotype has at least ten counts. CDR3 amino acids: CASSLSRDRGDEQYF. The CDR3 nucleotides read TGCGCCAGCAGCTTGTCCCGGGACAGGGGAGACGAGCAGTACTTC. V and J are TRBV5-1 and TRBJ2-7; 10 nucleotides align to TRBD1. V shed 1 base, J shed 5 bases, and the junction held 6 bases outside the gene matches. This CDR3 spans 15 amino acids. The germline CDR1 and CDR2 sequences are SGHRS and YFSETQ.

The chain is built from TRBV20-1 and TRBJ2-7, with D unresolved. CDR3 length equals 12 residues. Trimming shortened V by 4 bases and J by 3 bases, and 10 bases separated the two germline ends. Looked up from germline, CDR1 is DFQATT and CDR2 is SNEGSKA (reference sequence). CDR3 nucleotide sequence: TGCAGTGCTACCCGGGCTGGCTACGAGCAGTACTTC. Translated: CSATRAGYEQYF.

The J gene is TRBJ1-2, the V gene TRBV12-3 or TRBV12-4; D is ambiguous. The CDR3 contains 12 residues. Trimming removed 5 bases at V and 8 bases at J, with 12 bases between. The CDR3 sequence is CASSPGGSGYTF. The DNA for the CDR3 is TGTGCCAGCAGTCCAGGTGGGTCCGGCTACACCTTC.

The V gene is TRBV12-3 or TRBV12-4, the J gene TRBJ1-5; 8 nucleotides agree with TRBD1. V was pared by 5 bases and J by 1 base, with 4 bases of the junction left unmatched. This CDR3 has 15 amino acids. CDR3 protein: CASSHTGGSNQPQHF. DNA for the CDR3: TGTGCCAGCAGTCACACAGGGGGAAGCAATCAGCCCCAGCATTTT.

This clonotype was recorded at least ten times. CDR3 coding DNA: TGCGCCAGCAGCCTCTATCGACAGAACTACGAGCAGTACTTC. It encodes CASSLYRQNYEQYF. The chain is built from TRBV5-1 and TRBJ2-7, with D perhaps matching TRBD1 (5 bases). Germline-derived CDR1 and CDR2 are SGHRS and YFSETQ. Trimming cost V 4 bases and J 3 bases, with 14 bases left between them. This CDR3 is built from 14 residues.

The chain employs TRBV5-1 and TRBJ2-7; 14 nucleotides line up with TRBD2. The CDR3 has 17 residues. V shed 1 base and J 4 bases; nucleotides not matched to a gene: 7. The germline CDR1 and CDR2 sequences are SGHRS and YFSETQ. The CDR3 nucleotides are TGCGCCAGCAGCTTGACGACTAGCGGGGGGGCCAGATACGAGCAGTACTTC. This gives the protein CASSLTTSGGARYEQYF.

This chain connects TRBV20-1 to TRBJ2-3, with 12 bases fitting TRBD2. CDR1 and CDR2 from the germline V gene are DFQATT and SNEGSKA (reference sequence). Unmatched junction bases numbered 12, after V lost 2 bases and J lost 3 bases. The CDR3 is 18 residues long. The CDR3 DNA sequence: TGCAGTGCTAGAAGTCAGACTAGCGGGAGAAAGGGGACAGATACGCAGTATTTT. It is translated as CSARSQTSGRKGTDTQYF.

There are many counts of this clonotype. V and J are TRBV20-1 and TRBJ2-5; D gene uncertain. Germline V gene sequence: CDR1 DFQATT, CDR2 SNEGSKA (reference sequence). Trimming removed 3 bases from V and 5 bases from J, with 10 bases in between. CDR3 length: 12 residues. CDR3 in amino acids: CSASKGAETQYF. The CDR3 region has the DNA TGCAGTGCTAGTAAAGGTGCGGAGACCCAGTACTTC.

As to this clonotype: This clone may be a read error of a much larger clone one base away. This rearrangement joins TRBV3-1 to TRBJ2-1; 9 bases match TRBD2. This CDR3 contains 17 residues. Per the germline V gene, CDR1 is LGHDT and CDR2 is YNNKEL (reference sequence). The CDR3 protein is CASSQDGLAGSWNGQFF. CDR3 nucleotide sequence: TGTGCCAGCAGCCAAGATGGGCTAGCGGGATCTTGGAATGGGCAGTTCTTC.

The sample holds many counts of this clonotype. The chain recombines TRBV20-1 with TRBJ2-1, with unresolved D. V shed 0 bases and J shed 0 bases, with 12 bases lying between them. Germline V gene lookup returns CDR1 DFQATT and CDR2 SNEGSKA (reference sequence). CDR3 length: 16 amino acids. CDR3 in amino acids: CSARDLSESSYNEQFF. The CDR3, as DNA: TGCAGTGCTAGAGACCTTTCCGAAAGCTCCTACAATGAGCAGTTCTTC.

This clonotype has only a few counts. The rearrangement links TRBV13 to TRBJ2-1; TRBD2 agrees at 7 bases. The germline V gene has CDR1 PRHDT and CDR2 FYEKMQ (reference sequence). Trimming removed 0 bases from V and 5 bases from J; junction bases left unmatched: 10. CDR3 length: 17 amino acids. This chain's CDR3 is CASSLGLGVAGDNEQFF. Written as DNA, the CDR3 is TGTGCCAGCAGCTTAGGCCTCGGGGTAGCGGGCGACAATGAGCAGTTCTTC.

This clonotype was counted a single time. The V call is TRBV5-6, the J call TRBJ1-1; D ambiguous. The V gene's germline CDR1 is SGHDT and CDR2 YYEEEE. The CDR3 contains 14 residues. Trimming shortened V by 4 bases and J by 1 base, and 11 bases separated the two germline ends. The CDR3, as DNA: TGTGCCAGCAGCCCCTGGACGGAGAACACTGAAGCTTTCTTT. Translation gives CASSPWTENTEAFF.

This clonotype was seen many times. The chain links TRBV15 to TRBJ2-5, with D maybe TRBD1 (6 bases). CDR3 length equals 11 residues. The germline CDR1 and CDR2 sequences are LNHNV and YYDKDF (reference sequence). The CDR3 coding sequence is TGTGCAACAGGGTCCAAAGAGACCCAGTACTTC. This translates into CATGSKETQYF.

The CDR3 sequence: CASSLGAGIYETQYF. In DNA form, the CDR3 reads TGTGCCAGCAGCTTAGGTGCGGGTATCTACGAGACCCAGTACTTC. This rearrangement joins TRBV11-2 to TRBJ2-5; D may be TRBD2 (5 bases). There are 15 residues in the CDR3. V was pared by 1 base and J by 5 bases, with 14 bases between. Germline CDR1 is SGHAT and CDR2 is FQNNGV.

This clonotype was seen more than once but under ten times. The rearrangement uses TRBV6-5 and TRBJ2-1; D may be TRBD2 (5 bases). V lost 2 bases to trimming and J lost 0 bases, with 11 bases between them. The CDR3 runs 16 residues. Germline V gene lookup returns CDR1 MNHEY and CDR2 SVGAGI. Here the CDR3 reads CASSYVALSSYNEQFF. The CDR3 DNA sequence: TGTGCCAGCAGTTACGTAGCGTTGAGCTCCTACAATGAGCAGTTCTTC.

This clonotype was seen repeatedly, ten times or more. This CDR3 is CASSPPGQGNYGYTF. The CDR3 coding sequence is TGCGCCAGCAGCCCACCGGGACAGGGGAACTATGGCTACACCTTC. V and J are TRBV5-1 and TRBJ1-2, with 10 bases that match TRBD1. With V trimmed by 4 bases and J by 2 bases, 5 bases remained unmatched. In germline, CDR1 is SGHRS, CDR2 YFSETQ. The CDR3 covers 15 residues. The whole variable domain, filled in from reference TRBV5-1 and TRBJ1-2, reads KAGVTQTPRYLIKTRGQQVTLSCSPISGHRSVSWYQQTPGQGLQFLFEYFSETQRNKGNFPGRFSGRQFSNSRSEMNVSTLELGDSALYLCASSPPGQGNYGYTFGSGTRLTVV.

This chain connects TRBV19 to TRBJ1-5; perhaps TRBD1 as D (5 bases). The CDR3 length is 15 residues. The V end was cut by 5 bases, the J end by 3 bases, with 14 bases between. The V gene's germline CDR1 is LNHDA and CDR2 SQIVND (reference sequence). This chain's CDR3 is CASSPQGRPNQPQHF. DNA for the CDR3: TGTGCCAGTAGTCCTCAGGGTAGACCCAATCAGCCCCAGCATTTT.

The chain recombines TRBV20-1 with TRBJ1-4; 10 bases align to TRBD1. There are 13 residues in the CDR3. In germline, CDR1 is DFQATT, CDR2 SNEGSKA (reference sequence). In DNA form, the CDR3 reads TGCTGTTTCTGGGGACAGGGGTACGAAAAACTGTTTTTT. Its protein is CCFWGQGYEKLFF.

Ten or more counts support this clonotype. The chain couples TRBV27 to TRBJ2-2; no firm D call. CDR3 length equals 12 residues. CDR1 and CDR2 from the germline V gene are MNHEY and SMNVEV (reference sequence). Trimming pared 6 bases from V and 6 bases from J, leaving 8 bases between. The CDR3 spells CASRARAGELFF. The CDR3 DNA sequence: TGTGCCAGCAGAGCTAGGGCCGGGGAGCTGTTTTTT.

At least ten counts were recorded for this clonotype. This rearrangement joins TRBV2 to TRBJ2-1, with 7 bases fitting TRBD1. Germline CDR1 is SNHLY and CDR2 is FYNNEI. V shed 7 bases, J shed 8 bases, and the junction held 5 bases outside the gene matches. This CDR3 comprises 12 residues. CDR3 sequence (DNA): TGTGCCAGCATAGAGGGGGCACATGAGCAGTTCTTC. Encoded protein: CASIEGAHEQFF.

This clonotype was counted ten times or more. The chain couples TRBV12-3 or TRBV12-4 to TRBJ2-1, with TRBD2 matching 8 bases. The CDR3 consists of 18 residues. V lost 5 bases to trimming and J lost 1 base; unmatched junction nucleotides: 13. CDR3 sequence reads: CASSGRSGAGESYNEQFF. In DNA form, the CDR3 reads TGTGCCAGCAGTGGTCGCTCGGGAGCGGGAGAATCCTACAATGAGCAGTTCTTC.